The present T cell receptor beta chain was sequenced within a study of Graves' ophthalmopathy and Graves' hyperthyroidism. The CDR3 loop spans 15 amino acids. In germline, CDR1 is LNHDA, CDR2 SQIVND (reference sequence). V shed 6 bases, J shed 1 base, and the junction held 4 bases outside the gene matches. RNA transcripts were the source from which TCR beta CDR3 regions were amplified. Following a first-round RT-PCR that used HTBI primers, a second-round multiplex PCR was carried out. One entry per CDR3 protein results from TCRdb running MiXCR on the multiplex PCR reads. The sample has 660,000 or so distinct CDR3 sequences; 35% to 50% are singletons.

Sequenced material: peripheral blood. This clonotype originated in an adult man with Graves' ophthalmopathy. V usage is TRBV19 and J usage is TRBJ2-7, with 12 bases identical to TRBD2. The CDR3 region is CASRLAGGGSYEQYF. The CDR3, as DNA: TGTGCCAGTAGACTAGCGGGAGGTGGATCCTACGAGCAGTACTTC. The full variable domain, completed using reference TRBV19 and TRBJ2-7, is DGGITQSPKYLFRKEGQNVTLSCEQNLNHDAMYWYRQDPGQGLRLIYYSQIVNDFQKGDIAEGYSVSREKKESFPLTVTSAQKNPTAFYLCASRLAGGGSYEQYFGPGTRLTVT.